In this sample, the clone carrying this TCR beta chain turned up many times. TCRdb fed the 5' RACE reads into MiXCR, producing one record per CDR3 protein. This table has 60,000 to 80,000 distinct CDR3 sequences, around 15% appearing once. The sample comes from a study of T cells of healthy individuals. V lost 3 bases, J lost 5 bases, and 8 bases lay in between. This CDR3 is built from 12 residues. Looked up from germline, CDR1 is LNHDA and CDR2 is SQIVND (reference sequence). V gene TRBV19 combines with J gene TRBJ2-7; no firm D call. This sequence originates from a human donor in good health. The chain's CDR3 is CASSIWQHEQYF. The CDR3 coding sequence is TGTGCCAGTAGTATCTGGCAGCACGAGCAGTACTTC.